The T cell receptor (beta chain) under discussion was sequenced for a study of blood T cells in healthy people across ages. The study, taken as a whole, reports: Reliance upon unsorted PBMCs precluded definitive naive versus antigen-experienced comparison.

J gave up 3 bases and V 2 bases, and 6 bases lay outside the gene matches. Germline V gene lookup returns CDR1 DFQATT and CDR2 SNEGSKA (reference sequence). CDR3 length: 14 residues. This clonotype was detected a few times. The antigen is unknown. A second about 6 to 12 cycle PCR used barcoded and J-beta primers. At least 3 million CDR3-containing paired-end reads were obtained per sample. TCRdb called the 5' RACE reads again in MiXCR, with one record for every CDR3 protein. The table lists more than 700,000 distinct CDR3 sequences, 40% to 65% of them singletons. The chain carries TRBV20-1 and TRBJ2-7, with 8 bases identical to TRBD1. The sample consisted of blood. This clonotype was obtained from a man of 80 years or more in good health. In DNA, the CDR3 is TGCAGTGCTAGAAATCCACAGGGGGGCTACGAGCAGTACTTC. It specifies CSARNPQGGYEQYF.